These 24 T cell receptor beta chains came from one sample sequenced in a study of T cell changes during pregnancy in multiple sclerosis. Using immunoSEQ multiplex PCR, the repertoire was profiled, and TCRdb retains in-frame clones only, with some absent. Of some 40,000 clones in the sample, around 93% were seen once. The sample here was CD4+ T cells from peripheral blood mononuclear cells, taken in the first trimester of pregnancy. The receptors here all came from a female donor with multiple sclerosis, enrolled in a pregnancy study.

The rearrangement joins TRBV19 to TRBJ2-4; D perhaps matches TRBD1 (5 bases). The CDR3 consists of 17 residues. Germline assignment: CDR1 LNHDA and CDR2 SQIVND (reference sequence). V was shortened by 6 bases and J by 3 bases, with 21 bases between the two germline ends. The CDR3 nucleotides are TGTGCCAGTAGCACGCGTAGGGGTAGCTCAAGCAAAAACATTCAGTACTTC. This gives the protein CASSTRRGSSSKNIQYF.

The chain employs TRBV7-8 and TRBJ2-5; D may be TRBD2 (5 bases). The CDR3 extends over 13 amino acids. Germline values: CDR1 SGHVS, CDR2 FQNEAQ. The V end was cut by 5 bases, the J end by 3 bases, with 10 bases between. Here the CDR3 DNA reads TGTGCCAGCAGCCAAGGAGCGGAAGAGACCCAGTACTTC. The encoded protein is CASSQGAEETQYF.

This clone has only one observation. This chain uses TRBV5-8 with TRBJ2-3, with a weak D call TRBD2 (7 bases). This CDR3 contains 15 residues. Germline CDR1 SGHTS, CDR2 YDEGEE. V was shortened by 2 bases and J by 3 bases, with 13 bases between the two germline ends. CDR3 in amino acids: CASSFTGRGTDTQYF. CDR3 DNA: TGTGCCAGCAGCTTTACAGGGCGGGGGACAGATACGCAGTATTTT.

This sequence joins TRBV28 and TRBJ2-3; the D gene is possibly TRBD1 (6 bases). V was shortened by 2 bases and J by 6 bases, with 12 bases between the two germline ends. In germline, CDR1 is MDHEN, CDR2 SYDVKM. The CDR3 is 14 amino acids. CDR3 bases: TGTGCCAGCAGTTTAAGAGGGGGTCACGATACGCAGTATTTT. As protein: CASSLRGGHDTQYF.

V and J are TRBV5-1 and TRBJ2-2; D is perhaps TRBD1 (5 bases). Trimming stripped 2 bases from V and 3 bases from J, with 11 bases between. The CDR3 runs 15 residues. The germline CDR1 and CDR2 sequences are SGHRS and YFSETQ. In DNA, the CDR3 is TGCGCCAGCAGCTTAGGTCAGGGCGACACCGGGGAGCTGTTTTTT. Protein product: CASSLGQGDTGELFF.

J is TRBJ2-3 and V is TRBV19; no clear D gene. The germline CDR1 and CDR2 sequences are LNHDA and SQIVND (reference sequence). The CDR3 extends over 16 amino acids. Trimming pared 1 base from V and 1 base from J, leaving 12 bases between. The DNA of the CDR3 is TGTGCCAGTAGTATAGTTGGGCTCGTCGGCACAGATACGCAGTATTTT. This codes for CASSIVGLVGTDTQYF.

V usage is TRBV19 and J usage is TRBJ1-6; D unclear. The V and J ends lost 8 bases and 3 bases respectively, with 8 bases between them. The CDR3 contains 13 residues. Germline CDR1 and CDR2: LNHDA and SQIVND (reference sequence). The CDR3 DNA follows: TGTGCCAGTCATGTTCACTATAATTCACCCCTCCACTTT. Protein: CASHVHYNSPLHF.

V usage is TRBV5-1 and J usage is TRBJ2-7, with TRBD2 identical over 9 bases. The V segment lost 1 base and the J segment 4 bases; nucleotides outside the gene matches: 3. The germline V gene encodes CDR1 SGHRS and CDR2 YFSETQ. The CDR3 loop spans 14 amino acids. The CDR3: CASSLPREGYEQYF. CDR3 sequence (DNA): TGCGCCAGCAGCTTGCCGCGGGAGGGATACGAGCAGTACTTC.

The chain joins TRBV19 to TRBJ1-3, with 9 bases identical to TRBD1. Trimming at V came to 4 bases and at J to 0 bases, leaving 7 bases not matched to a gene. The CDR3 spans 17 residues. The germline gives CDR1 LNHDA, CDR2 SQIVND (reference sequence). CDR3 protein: CASSTTGGANSGNTIYF. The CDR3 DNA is TGTGCCAGTAGTACCACAGGGGGCGCGAACTCTGGAAACACCATATATTTT. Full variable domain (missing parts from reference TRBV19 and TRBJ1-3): DGGITQSPKYLFRKEGQNVTLSCEQNLNHDAMYWYRQDPGQGLRLIYYSQIVNDFQKGDIAEGYSVSREKKESFPLTVTSAQKNPTAFYLCASSTTGGANSGNTIYFGEGSWLTVV.

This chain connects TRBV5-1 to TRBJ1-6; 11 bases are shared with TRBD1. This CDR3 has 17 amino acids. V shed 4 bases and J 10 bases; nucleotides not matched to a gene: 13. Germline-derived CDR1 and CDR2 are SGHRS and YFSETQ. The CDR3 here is CASSVATGTGGRSPLHF. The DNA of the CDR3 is TGCGCCAGCAGCGTTGCTACCGGGACAGGGGGTAGGTCACCCCTCCACTTT.

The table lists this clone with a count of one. In DNA, the CDR3 is TGTGCCAGCAGCTTATTAGCACTAGCGGCTGGGGTTACGCAGTATTTT. Its protein is CASSLLALAAGVTQYF. The chain has TRBV7-3 and TRBJ2-3, with 8 positions matching TRBD2. Looked up from germline, CDR1 is SGHTA and CDR2 is FQGTGA. The CDR3 consists of 16 residues. V gave up 2 bases and J gave up 8 bases; unmatched junction bases: 12.

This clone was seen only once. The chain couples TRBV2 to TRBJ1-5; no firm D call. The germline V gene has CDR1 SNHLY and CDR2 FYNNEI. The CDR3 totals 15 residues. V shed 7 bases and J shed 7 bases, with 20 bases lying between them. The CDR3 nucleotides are TGTGCCAGCACGCCCACGGCGGGTGAGGCCCAGCCCCAGCATTTT. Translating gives CASTPTAGEAQPQHF.

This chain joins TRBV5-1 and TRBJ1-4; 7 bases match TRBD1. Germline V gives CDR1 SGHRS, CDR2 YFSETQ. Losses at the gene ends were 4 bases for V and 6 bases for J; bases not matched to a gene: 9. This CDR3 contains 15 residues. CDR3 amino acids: CASSTDGQEYEKLFF. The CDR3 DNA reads TGCGCCAGCAGCACGGATGGACAGGAATATGAAAAACTGTTTTTT.

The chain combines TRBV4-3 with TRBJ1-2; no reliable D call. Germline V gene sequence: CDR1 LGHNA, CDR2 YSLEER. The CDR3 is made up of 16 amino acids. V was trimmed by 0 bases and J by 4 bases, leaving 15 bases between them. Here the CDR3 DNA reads TGCGCCAGCAGCCAAGATTGGGCCGCGGGGTTCTATGGCTACACCTTC. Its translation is CASSQDWAAGFYGYTF.

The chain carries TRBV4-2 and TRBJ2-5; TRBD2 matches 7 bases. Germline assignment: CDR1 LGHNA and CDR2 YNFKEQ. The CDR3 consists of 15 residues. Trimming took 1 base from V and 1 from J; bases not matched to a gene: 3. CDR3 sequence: CASSQVASGQETQYF. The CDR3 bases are TGTGCCAGCAGCCAAGTCGCTAGCGGCCAAGAGACCCAGTACTTC.

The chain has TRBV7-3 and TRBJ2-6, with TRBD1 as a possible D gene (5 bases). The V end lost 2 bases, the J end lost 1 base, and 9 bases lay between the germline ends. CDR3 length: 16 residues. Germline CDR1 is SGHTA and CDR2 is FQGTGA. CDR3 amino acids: CASSLVAGSGANVLTF. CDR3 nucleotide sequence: TGTGCCAGCAGCTTAGTGGCAGGGTCTGGGGCCAACGTCCTGACTTTC. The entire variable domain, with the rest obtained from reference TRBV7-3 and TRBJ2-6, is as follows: GAGVSQTPSNKVTEKGKYVELRCDPISGHTALYWYRQSLGQGPEFLIYFQGTGAADDSGLPNDRFFAVRPEGSVSTLKIQRTERGDSAVYLCASSLVAGSGANVLTFGAGSRLTVL.

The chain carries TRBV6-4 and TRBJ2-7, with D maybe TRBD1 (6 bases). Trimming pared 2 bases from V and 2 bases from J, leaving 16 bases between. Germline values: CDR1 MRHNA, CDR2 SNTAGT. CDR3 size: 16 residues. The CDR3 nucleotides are TGTGCCAGCAGTGACAATTGGGGGCGGGCAACCTACGAGCAGTACTTC. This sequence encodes CASSDNWGRATYEQYF.

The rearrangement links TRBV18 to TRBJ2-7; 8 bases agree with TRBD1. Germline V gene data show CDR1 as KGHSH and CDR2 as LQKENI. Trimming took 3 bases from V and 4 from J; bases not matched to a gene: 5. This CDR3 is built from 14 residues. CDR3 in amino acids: CASSPQGAVYEQYF. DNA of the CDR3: TGTGCCAGCTCACCCCAGGGGGCGGTTTACGAGCAGTACTTC.

The CDR3 DNA follows: TGTGCCAGCAGCTTGGCCACGGGACAGAGAGAGACCCAGTACTTC. Its translation is CASSLATGQRETQYF. The chain uses TRBV5-4 and TRBJ2-5, with TRBD1 matching over 7 bases. Germline values: CDR1 SGHNT, CDR2 YYREEE (reference sequence). V trimming: 0 bases; J trimming: 4 bases; junction bases outside the gene matches: 6. The CDR3 is 15 residues long.

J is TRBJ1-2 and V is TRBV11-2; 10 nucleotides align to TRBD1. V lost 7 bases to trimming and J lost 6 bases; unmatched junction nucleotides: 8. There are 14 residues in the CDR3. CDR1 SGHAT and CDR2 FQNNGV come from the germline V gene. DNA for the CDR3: TGTGCCAGCACCGGGGGGGACAGGGGCCATGGCTACACCTTC. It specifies CASTGGDRGHGYTF.

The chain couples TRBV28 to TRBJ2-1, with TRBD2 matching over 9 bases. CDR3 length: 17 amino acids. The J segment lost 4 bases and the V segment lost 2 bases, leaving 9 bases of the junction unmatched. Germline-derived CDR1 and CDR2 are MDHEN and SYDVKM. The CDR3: CASSLKVASGGYNEQFF. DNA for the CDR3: TGTGCCAGCAGTTTAAAAGTGGCCAGCGGGGGGTACAATGAGCAGTTCTTC.

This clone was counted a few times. CDR3 sequence (DNA): TGTGCCAGCAGCTGGGGACAGGGGATGGACGAGCAGTACTTC. This codes for CASSWGQGMDEQYF. The chain couples TRBV7-9 to TRBJ2-7; 10 nucleotides align to TRBD1. The germline CDR1 and CDR2 sequences are SEHNR and FQNEAQ (reference sequence). J was trimmed by 5 bases and V by 4 bases; bases with no gene match: 5. The CDR3 runs 14 residues. Full variable domain (outside the CDR3, taken from reference TRBV7-9 and TRBJ2-7): DTGVSQNPRHKITKRGQNVTFRCDPISEHNRLYWYRQTLGQGPEFLTYFQNEAQLEKSRLLSDRFSAERPKGSFSTLEIQRTEQGDSAMYLCASSWGQGMDEQYFGPGTRLTVT.

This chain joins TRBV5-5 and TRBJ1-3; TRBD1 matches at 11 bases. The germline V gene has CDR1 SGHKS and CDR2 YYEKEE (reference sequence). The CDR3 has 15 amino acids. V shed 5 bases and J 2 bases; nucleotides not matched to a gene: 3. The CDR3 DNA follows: TGTGCCAGCAGTCGGGACAGGGGGACTGGAAACACCATATATTTT. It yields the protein CASSRDRGTGNTIYF.

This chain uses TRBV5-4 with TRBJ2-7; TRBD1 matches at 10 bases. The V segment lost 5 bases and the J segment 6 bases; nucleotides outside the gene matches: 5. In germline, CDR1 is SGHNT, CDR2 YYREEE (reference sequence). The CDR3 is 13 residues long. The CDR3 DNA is TGTGCCAGCAGGCGACAGGGGGCTCGCGAGCAGTACTTC. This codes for CASRRQGAREQYF.